This T cell receptor (beta chain) was identified during a study of T cell responses to AZD1222 COVID-19 vaccine. Study-wide results and limits: In a largely white British group with more females than males, clonal diversity was possibly underestimated.

TCRdb keeps only in-frame clones here, not all; method: immunoSEQ multiplex PCR. This table has 130,000 or so clones, around 90% appearing once. As concerns this clone: The target antigen is unknown.

Trimming left V 10 bases short and J 7 bases short, with 17 bases between. The length of the CDR3 is 14 residues. CDR1 and CDR2 (germline): MNHEY, SVGAGI. The starting material was peripheral blood, obtained 28 days after the second dose of the MenACWY control vaccine. The chain combines TRBV6-5 with TRBJ1-6, with a possible D match to TRBD1 (6 bases). This sequence was found in an adult who received the MenACWY meningococcal vaccine as a control. DNA for the CDR3: TGTGCCATCAGACGGGGGGGCTCCAATTCACCCCTCCACTTT. Its translation: CAIRRGGSNSPLHF.